These 22 T cell receptor beta chains originate from one sample sequenced in a study of T cell repertoires in cytomegalovirus infection. TCRdb called the reads again in MiXCR, with one record for every CDR3 protein. Of hundreds of thousands of distinct CDR3 sequences listed, roughly 29% are singletons. Their antigens remain unidentified. Sequencing used cultured PBMCs, obtained from culture after CMV antigen stimulation. Source of these receptors: a human donor in good health (CMV status not recorded). Some clones in this sample may be carry-over from other donors' samples.

This clonotype was recorded many times. The J gene is TRBJ2-1, the V gene TRBV11-1; 12 bases are a match to TRBD2. The CDR3 runs to 13 residues. Germline V gene data show CDR1 as SGHAT and CDR2 as FQDESV (reference sequence). Trimming at V came to 5 bases and at J to 10 bases, leaving 3 bases not matched to a gene. The CDR3 DNA is TGTGCCAGCAGCCGAGGACTAGCGGGGGAGCAGTTCTTC. Its protein is CASSRGLAGEQFF.

A few counts support this clonotype. The V call is TRBV10-3, the J call TRBJ2-3; no reliable D call. Germline lookup yields CDR1 ENHRY and CDR2 SYGVKD. V was trimmed by 4 bases and J by 2 bases, leaving 16 bases between them. The CDR3 runs to 16 residues. This CDR3 is CAISGQDGTHTDTQYF. As DNA, the CDR3 is TGTGCCATCAGTGGGCAGGACGGCACCCACACAGATACGCAGTATTTT.

This chain uses TRBV4-1 with TRBJ1-2, with D unresolved. V lost 0 bases and J lost 5, with 10 bases in between. The CDR3 covers 14 residues. CDR1 MGHRA and CDR2 YSYEKL come from the germline V gene. The CDR3 sequence: CASSQESQLYGYTF. The CDR3 DNA reads as TGCGCCAGCAGCCAAGAGAGCCAGTTATATGGCTACACCTTC.

This clonotype has more than one count but fewer than ten. DNA of the CDR3: TGTGCCAGCAGCCCCCCTCTAGCGAGCGGGAGCGGGGAGACCCAGTACTTC. Protein product: CASSPPLASGSGETQYF. The J gene is TRBJ2-5, the V gene TRBV7-9; 8 nucleotides align to TRBD2. Germline lookup yields CDR1 SEHNR and CDR2 FQNEAQ (reference sequence). V shed 5 bases and J 5 bases; nucleotides not matched to a gene: 16. This CDR3 has 17 amino acids.

This clonotype has only a few counts. V gene TRBV7-2 combines with J gene TRBJ2-4; D is undetermined. With 5 bases removed from V and 5 bases from J, the gap between germline ends came to 10 bases. The CDR3 runs to 13 residues. CDR1 SGHTA and CDR2 FQGNSA come from the germline V gene. CDR3 in amino acids: CASSRPDENIQYF. The DNA of the CDR3 is TGTGCCAGCAGCCGTCCAGACGAAAACATTCAGTACTTC.

This clonotype was seen more than once but under ten times. The genes are TRBV12-3 or TRBV12-4 and TRBJ2-7; D could derive from TRBD1 or TRBD2 (5 bases each). V was trimmed by 6 bases and J by 5 bases, leaving 17 bases between them. The CDR3 covers 14 residues. CDR3 protein: CASRSAREYHEQYF. The CDR3 DNA sequence: TGTGCCAGCAGGTCGGCCAGGGAGTACCACGAGCAGTACTTC.

The table lists this clonotype with many counts. The V gene is TRBV19, the J gene TRBJ1-5; 7 bases align to TRBD1. The CDR3 runs to 14 residues. Germline CDR1 and CDR2: LNHDA and SQIVND (reference sequence). V was pared by 6 bases and J by 4 bases, with 6 bases of the junction left unmatched. CDR3 loop: CASSPTGLNQPQHF. For the CDR3, the DNA is TGTGCCAGTAGCCCGACAGGGCTGAATCAGCCCCAGCATTTT.

This clonotype was picked up a small number of times. The CDR3 spells CASSPTASNTEAFF. The CDR3 nucleotides read TGTGCCAGCAGCCCGACAGCCTCGAACACTGAAGCTTTCTTT. The chain is built from TRBV7-4 and TRBJ1-1, with D possibly being TRBD1 (5 bases). The CDR3 is 14 residues long. V lost 5 bases, J lost 1 base, and 11 bases lay in between. In germline, CDR1 is SGHVT, CDR2 SQSDAQ.

The chain employs TRBV19 and TRBJ2-5; TRBD1 aligns across 7 bases. The V gene's germline CDR1 is LNHDA and CDR2 SQIVND (reference sequence). V was pared by 4 bases and J by 2 bases, with 1 base of the junction left unmatched. This CDR3 contains 13 residues. The CDR3 nucleotides read TGTGCCAGTAGTACGGGACAGCAAGAGACCCAGTACTTC. Its protein product is CASSTGQQETQYF.

In this sample, this clonotype turned up a few times. The rearrangement uses TRBV6-5 and TRBJ1-5, with TRBD1 matching 9 bases. The germline CDR1 and CDR2 sequences are MNHEY and SVGAGI. The V and J ends lost 6 bases and 4 bases, in that order; junction bases with no gene match: 7. This CDR3 spans 15 amino acids. In nucleotides, the CDR3 is TGTGCCAGCAGCCCGAACAGGGGGCAAAATCAGCCCCAGCATTTT. Translation: CASSPNRGQNQPQHF.

The rearrangement uses TRBV6-5 and TRBJ1-6, with D perhaps matching TRBD1 (5 bases). V was pared by 2 bases and J by 7 bases, with 18 bases between. CDR1 is MNHEY and CDR2 is SVGAGI in the germline V gene. CDR3 length equals 17 residues. CDR3 nucleotides: TGTGCCAGCAGTTACGGGGCAGACAGACACATCAATTCACCCCTCCACTTT. It is translated as CASSYGADRHINSPLHF.

This chain connects TRBV5-1 to TRBJ2-2; D is unclear. The CDR3 loop spans 15 amino acids. The V end lost 8 bases, the J end lost 2 bases, and 16 bases lay between the germline ends. CDR1 is SGHRS, CDR2 YFSETQ, per germline. The CDR3 region is CASGRQAQNTGELFF. DNA for the CDR3: TGCGCCAGTGGAAGGCAGGCCCAAAACACCGGGGAGCTGTTTTTT.

This clonotype occurred a few times. This chain connects TRBV5-5 to TRBJ2-5, with unresolved D. Germline V gene data show CDR1 as SGHKS and CDR2 as YYEKEE (reference sequence). This CDR3 comprises 13 residues. V was pared by 3 bases and J by 5 bases, with 11 bases between. The CDR3 loop reads CASSWSVLETQYF. The CDR3 DNA reads as TGTGCCAGCAGCTGGTCGGTACTCGAGACCCAGTACTTC.

The V call is TRBV7-9, the J call TRBJ2-1; TRBD1 aligns across 7 bases. The CDR3 runs 14 residues. Germline CDR1 is SEHNR and CDR2 is FQNEAQ (reference sequence). V shed 5 bases, J shed 6 bases, and the junction held 7 bases outside the gene matches. The CDR3 DNA sequence: TGTGCCAGCAGCCCACAGGGGTCGTTCAATGAGCAGTTCTTC. Translation: CASSPQGSFNEQFF.

The sample holds many counts of this clonotype. This sequence joins TRBV12-3 or TRBV12-4 and TRBJ2-7, with D possibly matching TRBD1 (6 bases). This CDR3 is 14 amino acids long. V lost 1 base to trimming and J lost 4 bases, with 11 bases between them. For the CDR3, the DNA is TGTGCCAGCAGTTTAGATGGCCAGGGGTACGAGCAGTACTTC. It is translated as CASSLDGQGYEQYF.

With regard to this clonotype: One end of the junction is discordant with germline, which a read error may explain. The chain is built from TRBV7-7 and TRBJ2-3, with D perhaps TRBD2 (6 bases). From germline, CDR1 is SSHAT and CDR2 FNYEAQ (reference sequence). The CDR3 runs to 17 residues. CDR3 region: CASSLGPGGNGGDTQYF. In nucleotides, the CDR3 is TGTGCTAGCAGCTTAGGCCCCGGGGGTAACGGAGGGGATACGCAGTATTTT. Variable domain in full (rest from reference TRBV7-7 and TRBJ2-3): GAGVSQSPRYKVTKRGQDVTLRCDPISSHATLYWYQQALGQGPEFLTYFNYEAQPDKSGLPSDRFSAERPEGSISTLTIQRTEQRDSAMYRCASSLGPGGNGGDTQYFGPGTRLTVL.

The V and J genes are TRBV7-6 and TRBJ2-2; D ambiguous. The CDR3 loop spans 15 amino acids. Between the trimmed V and J ends, which lost 2 bases and 7 bases, there was a span of 14 bases. Germline V CDR1 and CDR2: SGHVS, FNYEAQ. CDR3 DNA: TGTGCCAGCAGCTTAACTCGCCAGAAAAGCGGGGAGCTGTTTTTT. This codes for CASSLTRQKSGELFF.

The chain uses TRBV24-1 and TRBJ2-7; 11 bases are a match to TRBD2. V shed 1 base, J shed 3 bases, and the junction held 1 base outside the gene matches. The CDR3 spans 15 residues. The germline V gene has CDR1 KGHDR and CDR2 SFDVKD. The CDR3 sequence is CATSDFGTSGYEQYF. The DNA for the CDR3 is TGTGCCACCAGTGATTTCGGGACTAGCGGCTACGAGCAGTACTTC.

Only a few counts were recorded for this clonotype. V gene TRBV10-3 combines with J gene TRBJ2-2; D could derive from TRBD1 or TRBD2 (5 bases each). With 6 bases removed from V and 4 bases from J, the gap between germline ends came to 15 bases. CDR3 size: 15 residues. CDR1 is ENHRY, CDR2 SYGVKD, per germline. The CDR3 is CAIRLGEYGTGELFF. As DNA, the CDR3 is TGTGCCATCAGATTAGGGGAGTACGGCACCGGGGAGCTGTTTTTT.

The CDR3 is CASSSRSGEDGELFF. In DNA form, the CDR3 reads TGCGCCAGCAGCTCGCGATCAGGGGAAGACGGGGAGCTGTTTTTT. The chain has TRBV5-1 and TRBJ2-2; D possibly corresponds to TRBD1 (6 bases). The CDR3 spans 15 residues. Germline V gives CDR1 SGHRS, CDR2 YFSETQ. Trimming cost V 3 bases and J 7 bases, with 16 bases left between them.

The rearrangement uses TRBV25-1 and TRBJ1-5, with 10 positions matching TRBD1. CDR3 size: 20 residues. Germline V CDR1 and CDR2: MGHDK, SYGVNS. J lost 2 bases, V lost 5 bases, and 18 bases had no gene match. As DNA, the CDR3 is TGTGCCAGCAGTTGCAGACAGGGGGCCCATTCTGTAGGCGGCAATCAGCCCCAGCATTTT. It is translated as CASSCRQGAHSVGGNQPQHF.

This clonotype was recorded a few times. This rearrangement joins TRBV7-3 to TRBJ2-3, with 8 bases identical to TRBD1. The length of the CDR3 is 18 residues. The germline gives CDR1 SGHTA, CDR2 FQGTGA. Unmatched junction bases numbered 15, after V lost 5 bases and J lost 2 bases. CDR3 loop: CASSPARETGDPTDTQYF. As DNA, the CDR3 is TGTGCCAGCAGCCCCGCCCGGGAGACAGGGGATCCCACAGATACGCAGTATTTT.